This TCR beta chain was recorded in a study of T cells in Graves' hyperthyroidism and ophthalmopathy. Study-wide results and caveats: The model foresaw ophthalmopathy a median 6.5 months prior to onset.

Criteria for exclusion of patients were uncontrolled infection, other autoimmune disease, pregnancy or lactation. Extraction of PBMCs used 8.5 to 10 ml of fresh peripheral blood. It was RNA transcripts that yielded the amplified TCR beta CDR3 regions. An initial round of RT-PCR targeting the TCR CDR3 relied on the HTBI primer set. TCRdb reanalysed the multiplex PCR reads using MiXCR and keeps one entry per CDR3 protein. The sample yields 650,000 to 750,000 distinct CDR3 sequences, around 15% seen once. Germline loops: CDR1 DFQATT, CDR2 SNEGSKA (reference sequence). CDR3 size: 15 residues. Trimming stripped 1 base from V and 3 bases from J, with 15 bases between. This clonotype was seen repeatedly, ten times or more. Its antigen is not known.

This receptor was identified in a woman younger than 30 with Graves' hyperthyroidism. The rearrangement joins TRBV20-1 to TRBJ1-2, with no clear D. Material: blood. This chain's CDR3 is CSARASEAGYYGYTF. CDR3 bases: TGCAGTGCTAGAGCTTCGGAGGCGGGGTACTATGGCTACACCTTC.